These 27 T cell receptor beta chains share one sample of origin, sequenced in a study of CD8+CD57+ T cells in acquired aplastic anemia. Only patients with CD8+CD57+ cell expansion on flow cytometry were chosen for sequencing. Profiling that covered TCR beta VDJ and CDR3 relied on genomic DNA as its template. One entry per CDR3 protein results from TCRdb running MiXCR on the reads. The sample holds under 350,000 distinct CDR3 sequences, 56% seen once. Sequenced sample: sorted CD4+, CD8+, or CD8+CD57+ T cells (not recorded which) from PBMCs. The receptors come from a human donor with aplastic anemia.

This clonotype has at least ten counts. This sequence joins TRBV5-5 and TRBJ2-7, with 8 nucleotides matching TRBD1. Losses at the gene ends were 1 base for V and 2 bases for J; bases not matched to a gene: 8. This CDR3 has 16 residues. Germline values: CDR1 SGHKS, CDR2 YYEKEE (reference sequence). CDR3 sequence reads: CASSLSAQTGAYEQYF. The CDR3 nucleotides are TGTGCCAGCAGCTTGTCCGCACAGACAGGGGCCTACGAGCAGTACTTC.

V gene TRBV9 combines with J gene TRBJ1-4; TRBD1 might be the D (5 bases). V dropped 4 bases and J dropped 8 bases, with 15 bases sitting between them. The CDR3 runs to 14 residues. The germline V gene encodes CDR1 SGDLS and CDR2 YYNGEE. The CDR3 region is CASSPQWGGEKLFF. CDR3 nucleotides: TGTGCCAGCAGCCCTCAGTGGGGCGGCGAAAAACTGTTTTTT. Looking up the rest from reference TRBV9 and TRBJ1-4 gives the full variable domain: DSGVTQTPKHLITATGQRVTLRCSPRSGDLSVYWYQQSLDQGLQFLIQYYNGEERAKGNILERFSAQQFPDLHSELNLSSLELGDSALYFCASSPQWGGEKLFFGSGTQLSVL.

This clonotype was counted ten times or more. The CDR3 DNA sequence: TGTGCCATCAGTCCAGGGTTAGATACGCAGTATTTT. It encodes CAISPGLDTQYF. The V call is TRBV10-3, the J call TRBJ2-3, with D perhaps TRBD1 (5 bases). CDR3 length: 12 residues. The V and J ends lost 5 bases and 5 bases respectively, with 8 bases between them. CDR1 ENHRY and CDR2 SYGVKD come from the germline V gene.

The chain couples TRBV5-5 to TRBJ2-6, with 8 nucleotides matching TRBD1. Germline trimming cut 2 bases from V and 0 bases from J; bases unmatched to any gene: 10. The CDR3 runs 19 residues. CDR1 is SGHKS, CDR2 YYEKEE, per germline (reference sequence). The CDR3 protein is CASSLAGQGRISGANVLTF. Written as DNA, the CDR3 is TGTGCCAGCAGCTTAGCTGGACAGGGTCGAATCTCTGGGGCCAACGTCCTGACTTTC.

This clonotype appeared a few times. The V and J genes are TRBV24-1 and TRBJ1-5; D gene uncertain. V dropped 1 base and J dropped 4 bases, with 10 bases sitting between them. This CDR3 has 15 amino acids. CDR1 is KGHDR, CDR2 SFDVKD, per germline. In DNA form, the CDR3 reads TGTGCCACCAGTGATTTTTCAGGCACTAATCAGCCCCAGCATTTT. Translation: CATSDFSGTNQPQHF.

Comments on this clonotype: The missing conserved phenylalanine or tryptophan at the end of this CDR3 makes a read error likely. This chain links TRBV20-1 with TRBJ2-7, with 9 positions matching TRBD2. J was trimmed by 1 base and V by 3 bases; bases with no gene match: 4. CDR1 is DFQATT and CDR2 is SNEGSKA in the germline V gene (reference sequence). The CDR3 loop spans 14 amino acids. Here the CDR3 DNA reads TGCAGTGCTAGTGATAGCGGGAGTTCCTACGAGCAGTACTCC. This sequence encodes CSASDSGSSYEQYS.

The rearrangement uses TRBV20-1 and TRBJ1-4, with D unresolved. The CDR3 length is 15 residues. Germline CDR1 reads DFQATT; CDR2 reads SNEGSKA (reference sequence). V shed 0 bases and J shed 8 bases, with 16 bases lying between them. CDR3 sequence reads: CSARDLNSGKEKLFF. In DNA form, the CDR3 reads TGCAGTGCTAGAGATTTAAACAGTGGGAAGGAAAAACTGTTTTTT.

This clonotype has ten or more counts. This rearrangement joins TRBV5-1 to TRBJ1-5; D is undetermined. This CDR3 region has 13 residues. Per the germline V gene, CDR1 is SGHRS and CDR2 is YFSETQ. V shed 2 bases and J shed 5 bases, with 8 bases lying between them. The CDR3 nucleotides are TGCGCCAGCAGCTTCGGACCCGATCAGCCCCAGCATTTT. Its protein product is CASSFGPDQPQHF.

In its sample, this clonotype was seen once. V is TRBV6-1 and J is TRBJ1-5; 9 nucleotides agree with TRBD1. Germline lookup yields CDR1 MNHNS and CDR2 SASEGT. J lost 2 bases, V lost 6 bases, and 5 bases had no gene match. The CDR3 length is 15 residues. CDR3 residues: CASRQGQGGNQPQHF. In DNA form, the CDR3 reads TGTGCCAGCAGGCAGGGACAGGGAGGCAATCAGCCCCAGCATTTT.

V usage is TRBV2 and J usage is TRBJ2-7, with TRBD1 identical over 8 bases. Losses at the gene ends were 6 bases for V and 5 bases for J; bases not matched to a gene: 12. The CDR3 runs to 15 residues. Germline CDR1 and CDR2: SNHLY and FYNNEI. CDR3: CASSVGLDRDHEQYF. In DNA form, the CDR3 reads TGTGCCAGCAGCGTAGGGTTGGACAGGGACCACGAGCAGTACTTC.

The V gene is TRBV2, the J gene TRBJ2-5, with D perhaps TRBD2 (6 bases). CDR1 and CDR2 (germline): SNHLY, FYNNEI. There are 15 residues in the CDR3. V was pared by 2 bases and J by 7 bases, with 17 bases between. The CDR3 bases are TGTGCCAGCAGTGAAAATAGCGGAGCCCCAGTGACCCAGTACTTC. Encoded protein: CASSENSGAPVTQYF.

The chain has TRBV14 and TRBJ2-5; 7 positions agree with TRBD2. The J segment lost 0 bases and the V segment lost 0 bases, leaving 4 bases of the junction unmatched. The germline CDR1 and CDR2 sequences are SGHDN and FVKESK. CDR3 length: 16 residues. The CDR3: CASSQDAGVNQETQYF. The CDR3 DNA follows: TGTGCCAGCAGCCAAGATGCGGGGGTCAACCAAGAGACCCAGTACTTC.

The V gene is TRBV7-2, the J gene TRBJ2-6; 8 positions match TRBD1. This CDR3 is 19 amino acids long. CDR1 is SGHTA and CDR2 is FQGNSA in the germline V gene. Losses at the gene ends were 1 base for V and 0 bases for J; bases not matched to a gene: 8. The CDR3 nucleotides are TGTGCCAGCAGCTTAGTCGGGACAGGTTCTAGCTCTGGGGCCAACGTCCTGACTTTC. This sequence encodes CASSLVGTGSSSGANVLTF. The complete variable domain, with remaining parts taken from reference TRBV7-2 and TRBJ2-6, reads GAGVSQSPSNKVTEKGKDVELRCDPISGHTALYWYRQSLGQGLEFLIYFQGNSAPDKSGLPSDRFSAERTGGSVSTLTIQRTQQEDSAVYLCASSLVGTGSSSGANVLTFGAGSRLTVL.

This clonotype was seen ten or more times. V is TRBV12-3 or TRBV12-4 and J is TRBJ1-5; D not certain. Trimming pared 2 bases from V and 4 bases from J, leaving 6 bases between. The CDR3 runs to 13 residues. The CDR3 DNA sequence: TGTGCCAGCAGTTTAAATGGGAATCAGCCCCAGCATTTT. Translated, it gives CASSLNGNQPQHF.

The chain couples TRBV30 to TRBJ1-1; D gene ambiguous. The germline CDR1 and CDR2 sequences are GTSNPN and SVGIG (reference sequence). This CDR3 is built from 15 residues. V lost 1 base to trimming and J lost 0 bases, with 12 bases between them. This chain's CDR3 is CAWSASAGMNTEAFF. The DNA of the CDR3 is TGTGCCTGGAGTGCCTCGGCAGGTATGAACACTGAAGCTTTCTTT. The full variable domain, rest sourced from reference TRBV30 and TRBJ1-1, is SQTIHQWPATLVQPVGSPLSLECTVEGTSNPNLYWYRQAAGRGLQLLFYSVGIGQISSEVPQNLSASRPQDRQFILSSKKLLLSDSGFYLCAWSASAGMNTEAFFGQGTRLTVV.

The rearrangement links TRBV15 to TRBJ1-2, with 7 bases identical to TRBD1. Germline V lookup: CDR1 LNHNV, CDR2 YYDKDF (reference sequence). Trimming cost V 8 bases and J 6 bases; bases outside gene matches: 9. CDR3 length: 13 amino acids. The CDR3 DNA reads as TGTGCCACCTCCTCAGGGGGGGAGGATGGCTACACCTTC. Translating it yields CATSSGGEDGYTF.

The table lists this clonotype with a few counts. The chain carries TRBV7-2 and TRBJ2-1, with D unclear. V lost 5 bases to trimming and J lost 6 bases, with 17 bases between them. This CDR3 has 15 residues. CDR1 and CDR2 (germline): SGHTA, FQGNSA. CDR3 coding DNA: TGTGCCAGCAGCCTAGGACCCAGCCCCGCCAATGAGCAGTTCTTC. This encodes CASSLGPSPANEQFF.

The gene calls are TRBV29-1 and TRBJ1-2; D gene unclear. The CDR3 is 13 residues long. V lost 0 bases, J lost 5 bases, and 10 bases lay in between. Per germline, CDR1 SQVTM and CDR2 ANQGSEA. The CDR3 nucleotides are TGCAGCGTTGAAGAGGGCAGGCGGTATGGCTACACCTTC. This encodes CSVEEGRRYGYTF.

The chain has TRBV29-1 and TRBJ2-3, with a weak D call TRBD2 (6 bases). The DNA end is a closer match to TRBJ2-5, so the J assignment may be wrong. The CDR3 length is 17 residues. Germline V gene lookup returns CDR1 SQVTM and CDR2 ANQGSEA. The DNA of the CDR3 is TGCAGCGTTGAGCAACCATATCGGCGGGGACGCGGGGAGACCCAGTACTTC. Amino acids: CSVEQPYRRGRGETQYF.

The CDR3, as DNA: TGTGCCAGCAGCCAAGAATCAGGGGACAGCTGGGGGACCCAGTACTTC. Translated: CASSQESGDSWGTQYF. V and J are TRBV7-9 and TRBJ2-5, with TRBD1 identical over 7 bases. Germline CDR1 is SEHNR and CDR2 is FQNEAQ (reference sequence). This CDR3 contains 16 residues. V trimming: 5 bases; J trimming: 7 bases; junction bases outside the gene matches: 16.

CDR3 nucleotide sequence: TGTGCCAGCAGCCAGACTGGACAGAGCACTGAAGCTTTCTTT. It specifies CASSQTGQSTEAFF. This chain links TRBV7-3 with TRBJ1-1; D perhaps matches TRBD1 (6 bases). Looked up from germline, CDR1 is SGHTA and CDR2 is FQGTGA. Trimming shortened V by 5 bases and J by 4 bases, and 14 bases separated the two germline ends. The CDR3 sequence is 14 residues long. Drawing the rest from reference TRBV7-3 and TRBJ1-1, the complete variable domain is GAGVSQTPSNKVTEKGKYVELRCDPISGHTALYWYRQSLGQGPEFLIYFQGTGAADDSGLPNDRFFAVRPEGSVSTLKIQRTERGDSAVYLCASSQTGQSTEAFFGQGTRLTVV.

This clonotype has at least ten counts. This sequence joins TRBV5-8 and TRBJ1-2; 7 bases map to TRBD1. V was pared by 2 bases and J by 2 bases, with 0 bases of the junction left unmatched. CDR3 size: 13 residues. In germline, CDR1 is SGHTS, CDR2 YDEGEE. The CDR3 bases are TGTGCCAGCAGCTTACAGGGGAACTATGGCTACACCTTC. The encoded protein is CASSLQGNYGYTF.

The chain is built from TRBV7-9 and TRBJ1-5, with D perhaps TRBD1 (6 bases). Trimming shortened V by 3 bases and J by 5 bases, and 11 bases separated the two germline ends. The CDR3 contains 14 residues. Germline V gene lookup returns CDR1 SEHNR and CDR2 FQNEAQ (reference sequence). CDR3 sequence (DNA): TGTGCCAGCAGCTTTGGACAGCAAGATCAGCCCCAGCATTTT. Translated, it gives CASSFGQQDQPQHF. The full variable domain, completed using reference TRBV7-9 and TRBJ1-5, is DTGVSQNPRHKITKRGQNVTFRCDPISEHNRLYWYRQTLGQGPEFLTYFQNEAQLEKSRLLSDRFSAERPKGSFSTLEIQRTEQGDSAMYLCASSFGQQDQPQHFGDGTRLSIL.

In this sample, this clonotype turned up once. The chain combines TRBV7-9 with TRBJ2-3, with D perhaps matching TRBD1 (5 bases). Germline V lookup: CDR1 SEHNR, CDR2 FQNEAQ (reference sequence). V was cut by 4 bases and J by 3 bases, with 8 bases left in between. The CDR3 has 13 amino acids. The CDR3: CASSSGITDTQYF. The CDR3 coding sequence is TGTGCCAGCAGCTCAGGGATAACAGATACGCAGTATTTT.

The chain is built from TRBV19 and TRBJ2-2; D remains ambiguous. The germline CDR1 and CDR2 sequences are LNHDA and SQIVND (reference sequence). The CDR3 runs 13 residues. Trimming stripped 5 bases from V and 3 bases from J, with 7 bases between. The CDR3 sequence: CASSSAYTGELFF. Here the CDR3 DNA reads TGTGCCAGTAGTTCCGCCTACACCGGGGAGCTGTTTTTT.

Comments on this clonotype: The junction and the germline gene differ at one end; a read error may be behind it. J is TRBJ1-6 and V is TRBV9; D uncertain. Germline loops: CDR1 SGDLS, CDR2 YYNGEE. The CDR3 consists of 18 residues. This CDR3 is CASSAKVSVGGRISLLHF. CDR3 nucleotide sequence: TGTGCCAGCAGCGCGAAGGTATCCGTCGGCGGAAGGATTTCACTCCTCCACTTT.

The V and J genes are TRBV30 and TRBJ2-5; D is perhaps TRBD1 (8 bases). Germline lookup yields CDR1 GTSNPN and CDR2 SVGIG (reference sequence). CDR3 length: 19 residues. The V gene lost 3 bases and the J gene lost 3 bases, with 29 bases spanning the gap. DNA for the CDR3: TGTGCCTGGAGGGCCGGGGAGGGCAGGGGGCGGAGGATCGAAGAGACCCAGTACTTC. Protein sequence: CAWRAGEGRGRRIEETQYF.